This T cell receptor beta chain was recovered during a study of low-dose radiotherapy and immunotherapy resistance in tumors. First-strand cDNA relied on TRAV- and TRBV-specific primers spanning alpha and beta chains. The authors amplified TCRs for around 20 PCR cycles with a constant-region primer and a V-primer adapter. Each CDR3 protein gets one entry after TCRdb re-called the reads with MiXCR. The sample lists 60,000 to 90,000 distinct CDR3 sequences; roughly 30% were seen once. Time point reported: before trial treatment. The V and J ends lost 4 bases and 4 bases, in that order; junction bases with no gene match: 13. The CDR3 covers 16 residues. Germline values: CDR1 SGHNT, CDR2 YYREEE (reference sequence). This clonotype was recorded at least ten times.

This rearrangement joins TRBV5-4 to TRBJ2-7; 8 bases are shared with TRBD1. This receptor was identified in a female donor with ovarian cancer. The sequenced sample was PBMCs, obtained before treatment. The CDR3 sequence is CASSAGQGPRGYEQYF. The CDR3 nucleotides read TGTGCCAGCAGCGCCGGACAGGGACCGCGGGGATACGAGCAGTACTTC.